Sequencing of this T cell receptor (beta chain) was carried out in a study of control samples from healthy donors and cancer patients. This clone was counted only a few times. Sequencing used immunoSEQ multiplex PCR; TCRdb keeps in-frame clones, though not all of them. This sample has some 140,000 clones, with just under 95% found just once. Trimming pared 1 base from V and 6 bases from J, leaving 12 bases between. Germline V gene sequence: CDR1 LGHNA, CDR2 YNFKEQ. This CDR3 has 14 amino acids. The sequenced material came from blood. The rearrangement joins TRBV4-2 to TRBJ2-5; a possible D gene is TRBD2 (6 bases). The clonotype originates from a man aged 25-45 years in good health. The CDR3 is CASSQGLESKTQYF. CDR3 nucleotides: TGTGCCAGCAGCCAAGGACTAGAATCAAAGACCCAGTACTTC.